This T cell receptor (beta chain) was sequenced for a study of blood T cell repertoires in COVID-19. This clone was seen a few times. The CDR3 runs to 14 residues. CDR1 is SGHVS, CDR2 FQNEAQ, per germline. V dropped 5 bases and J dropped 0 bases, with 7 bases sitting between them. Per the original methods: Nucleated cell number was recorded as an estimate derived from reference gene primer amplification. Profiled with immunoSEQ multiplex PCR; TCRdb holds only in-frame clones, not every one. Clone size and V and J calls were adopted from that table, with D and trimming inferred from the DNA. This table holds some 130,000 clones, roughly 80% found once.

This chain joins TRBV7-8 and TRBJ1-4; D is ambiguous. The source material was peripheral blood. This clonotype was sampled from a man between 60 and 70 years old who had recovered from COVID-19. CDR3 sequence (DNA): TGTGCCAGCAGCCTCGAGACAACTAATGAAAAACTGTTTTTT. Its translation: CASSLETTNEKLFF.